These 7 T cell receptor beta chains originate from one sample sequenced in a study of cytomegalovirus exposure and HLA in healthy donors. Libraries were prepared by immunoSEQ multiplex PCR; TCRdb keeps only in-frame clonotypes and omits some of them. The sample records about 150,000 clones, 75% to 90% being singletons. The source material was PBMCs. Receptors originate from a man aged 18 to 29 in good health and CMV-seropositive.

In its sample, this clone was seen a few times. The J gene is TRBJ2-2, the V gene TRBV11-2, with D possibly being TRBD1 (5 bases). Trimming shortened V by 5 bases and J by 1 base, and 17 bases separated the two germline ends. The germline V gene has CDR1 SGHAT and CDR2 FQNNGV. CDR3 length: 17 residues. Here the CDR3 reads CASSLSRGSLNTGELFF. Here the CDR3 DNA reads TGTGCCAGCAGCCTATCAAGGGGTAGTTTGAACACCGGGGAGCTGTTTTTT.

The rearrangement links TRBV4-1 to TRBJ2-7, with TRBD1 identical over 8 bases. The CDR3 spans 16 residues. The trim removed 0 bases at V and 3 bases at J, leaving 7 bases unmatched. The germline CDR1 and CDR2 sequences are MGHRA and YSYEKL. CDR3 in DNA: TGCGCCAGCAGCCAAGATGTCCGGGGGACAGGCTACGAGCAGTACTTC. Its translation is CASSQDVRGTGYEQYF.

The gene calls are TRBV9 and TRBJ1-4; 7 bases map to TRBD1. The CDR3 consists of 17 residues. In germline, CDR1 is SGDLS, CDR2 YYNGEE. V was clipped by 3 bases and J by 7 bases; unmatched bases: 15. The CDR3 DNA is TGTGCCAGCAGCGGAAGACAGGGAAGTGGTCGTCGTGAAAAACTGTTTTTT. Amino acid sequence: CASSGRQGSGRREKLFF.

The sample holds one count of this clone. J is TRBJ1-2 and V is TRBV11-2; D is unclear. The CDR3 sequence is 12 residues long. V lost 4 bases, J lost 7 bases, and 10 bases lay in between. Germline assignment: CDR1 SGHAT and CDR2 FQNNGV. In DNA, the CDR3 is TGTGCCAGCAGCTCTACCGGGGTTGGCTACACCTTC. This encodes CASSSTGVGYTF.

The chain joins TRBV7-6 to TRBJ1-1; D not certain. There are 14 residues in the CDR3. V was shortened by 1 base and J by 3 bases, with 9 bases between the two germline ends. Germline V gene sequence: CDR1 SGHVS, CDR2 FNYEAQ. CDR3 in DNA: TGTGCCAGCAGCTTAGACGTAGGAGACACTGAAGCTTTCTTT. Encoded protein: CASSLDVGDTEAFF. The full variable domain, in which reference TRBV7-6 and TRBJ1-1 provide the parts outside the CDR3, is GAGVSQSPRYKVTKRGQDVALRCDPISGHVSLYWYRQALGQGPEFLTYFNYEAQQDKSGLPNDRFSAERPEGSISTLTIQRTEQRDSAMYRCASSLDVGDTEAFFGQGTRLTVV.

The V and J genes are TRBV7-8 and TRBJ2-7; D ambiguous. Germline CDR1 SGHVS, CDR2 FQNEAQ. The CDR3 is made up of 14 amino acids. V gave up 1 base and J gave up 7 bases, with 14 bases separating them. The CDR3 protein is CASSLVLAASEQYF. CDR3 sequence (DNA): TGTGCCAGCAGCTTAGTATTGGCCGCCTCGGAGCAGTACTTC.

The chain has TRBV25-1 and TRBJ2-1, with TRBD2 matching 8 bases. J lost 3 bases, V lost 4 bases, and 5 bases had no gene match. The CDR3 has 15 residues. The germline CDR1 and CDR2 sequences are MGHDK and SYGVNS. CDR3 in amino acids: CASSGVSGIYNEQFF. The CDR3 nucleotides are TGTGCCAGCAGTGGGGTTAGCGGGATCTACAATGAGCAGTTCTTC.